This is a list of T cell receptor beta chains from one sample in a study of brain T cells in children with intractable seizures. The data were produced by immunoSEQ multiplex PCR, yet TCRdb's version contains in-frame clones alone and is incomplete. The table includes fewer than 85,000 clones, 85% to 95% detected once. Sequenced here: peripheral blood, sampled at surgery. Every receptor here comes from a boy under two years old with tuberous sclerosis and intractable seizures. The CDR3 runs from the conserved cysteine through the conserved F or W. Each record gives: J gene, V gene, CDR3 protein.

TRBJ1-4 | TRBV7-9 | CASSMSTGGLNEKLFF
TRBJ2-7 | TRBV6-1 | CASSGRDRGPPYEQYF
TRBJ2-6 | TRBV7-9 | CASSPRGAGANVLTF
TRBJ2-1 | TRBV6-5 | CASSKAPLAYNEQFF
TRBJ2-1 | TRBV11-3 | CASSLGSSYNEQFF
TRBJ2-7 | TRBV10-3 | CAISDPSTSGVSYEQYF
TRBJ2-5 | TRBV19 | CASTGTAQETQYF
TRBJ1-2 | TRBV18 | CASSPPSGAPSYTF
TRBJ1-1 | TRBV7-3 | CASSLWGAVNTEAFF
TRBJ2-7 | TRBV2 | CATEGGRSYEQYF
TRBJ1-1 | TRBV5-8 | CASSLALATGGGYWVTEAFF
TRBJ2-7 | TRBV6-5 | CASFKESGKEQYF
TRBJ1-1 | TRBV19 | CASSIDGPEAFF
TRBJ2-2 | TRBV6-5 | CASRRGNTGELFF
TRBJ1-2 | TRBV4-1 | CASSLYSGDDSQNYGYTF
TRBJ2-1 | TRBV9 | CASSVRMDEQFF
TRBJ1-2 | TRBV12-3/TRBV12-4 | CASIELQNYGYTF
TRBJ2-3 | TRBV6-2/TRBV6-3 | CASSPTGLPADTQYF
TRBJ1-5 | TRBV20-1 | CSASRSYYSGNQPQHF
TRBJ1-5 | TRBV6-5 | CASSLRGGNQPQHF
TRBJ2-7 | TRBV19 | CASSRGISREQYF
TRBJ2-3 | TRBV6-1 | CASSAPGLADTDTQYF
TRBJ1-2 | TRBV18 | CASSPPSINLRSSFYGYTF
TRBJ2-6 | TRBV9 | CASSVGTNSGANVLTF
TRBJ2-7 | TRBV7-2 | CASSFRTDGTYEQYF
TRBJ1-2 | TRBV2 | CASRDRDRANYGYTF
TRBJ1-2 | TRBV5-1 | CASSAHPGQNYGYTF
TRBJ2-7 | TRBV7-2 | CASSLGEAYEQYF
TRBJ1-1 | TRBV7-9 | CASSLKTNTEAFF
TRBJ1-2 | TRBV5-1 | CASSLEGDYGYTF
TRBJ2-3 | TRBV7-9 | CASSLMQGSTDTQYF
TRBJ2-2 | TRBV19 | CASSSRTGVAGELFF
TRBJ2-3 | TRBV29-1 | CSVEDGGLAGSLYTQYF
TRBJ2-7 | TRBV12-3/TRBV12-4 | CASSFGRTYEQYF
TRBJ1-2 | TRBV3-1/TRBV3-2 | CASSQGPRELGGYTF
TRBJ2-1 | TRBV7-3 | CASSLNAPLGSGLYNEQFF
TRBJ1-1 | TRBV6-5 | CASRRQTYTEAFF
TRBJ2-7 | TRBV7-9 | CASSLARRGVSYEQYF
TRBJ2-3 | TRBV27 | CASSPRGLNTQYF
TRBJ2-6 | TRBV18 | CASTKGARGANVLTF
TRBJ2-1 | TRBV29-1 | CSVIRTQVNEQFF
TRBJ2-2 | TRBV5-1 | CASSAQASKDPPGELFF
TRBJ2-5 | TRBV4-2 | CASSQDGTISETQYF
TRBJ1-2 | TRBV13 | CASSFGDRANYGYTF
TRBJ2-1 | TRBV7-3 | CASSLSPIFSSYNEQFF